Listed below are T cell receptor beta chains from one sample, sequenced in a study of OX40 agonist ivuxolimab in advanced cancers. The method was immunoSEQ multiplex PCR; TCRdb's version includes in-frame clones alone and lacks a portion of them. Altogether about 78,000 clones are present, roughly nine tenths being singletons, with the ten largest covering 2.5% to 3%. The source was CD4+ or CD8+ T cells sorted from blood, collected in a trial of the OX40 agonist ivuxolimab. Receptor source: an adult with an advanced solid tumor such as melanoma, head and neck, liver or kidney cancer. The CDR3 runs from the conserved cysteine through the conserved F or W.

length: 15; V: TRBV5-6; CDR3: CASSLAGYGNQPQHF
length: 14; V: TRBV7-8; CDR3: CASSSSTGALRAFF
length: 13; V: TRBV9; CDR3: CASSVQGGDEQFF
length: 12; V: TRBV27; CDR3: CASSNSNQPQHF
length: 13; V: TRBV16; CDR3: CASSQVPGAEAFF
length: 16; V: TRBV5-6; CDR3: CASSLGSSAGANVLTF
length: 16; V: TRBV27; CDR3: CASTFNLDLEPETQYF
length: 15; V: TRBV7-2; CDR3: CASSPGTATNYGYTF
length: 16; V: TRBV5-1; CDR3: CASSLDPGSGNTEAFF
length: 13; V: TRBV7-2; CDR3: CASSKQAGETQYF
length: 15; V: TRBV4-1; CDR3: CASSQGQGNNSPLHF
length: 15; V: TRBV19; CDR3: CASSIISGGPGEQYF
length: 18; V: TRBV19; CDR3: CASRESWLGGGVAYGYTF
length: 16; V: TRBV27; CDR3: CASSFRLAAPSYEQYF
length: 15; V: TRBV6-6; CDR3: CASSPPGQGRYEQYF
length: 19; V: TRBV7-5; CDR3: CARSIAGETRIKNTGELFF
length: 16; V: TRBV13; CDR3: CASSLGPRLENYGYTF
length: 14; V: TRBV6-5; CDR3: CASTSRGGLETQYF
length: 14; V: TRBV11-2; CDR3: CASSPIWGSTEAFF
length: 12; V: TRBV5-6; CDR3: CASSLSIAEQFF
length: 15; V: TRBV5-1; CDR3: CASSGGTAQTDTQYF
length: 11; V: TRBV20-1; CDR3: CSGPRDYGYTF
length: 17; V: TRBV10-2; CDR3: CASSESGRPGAKNIQYF
length: 15; V: TRBV5-1; CDR3: CASSFGQGSTDTQYF
length: 14; V: TRBV9; CDR3: CASSVGATNQPQHF
length: 13; V: TRBV18; CDR3: CASSPSDTRGYTF
length: 11; V: TRBV30; CDR3: CAWSRGSGYTF
length: 15; V: TRBV15; CDR3: CATSRDPSINYGYTF
length: 13; V: TRBV27; CDR3: CASSGPVNSPLHF
length: 14; V: TRBV10-3; CDR3: CAIRSQGKAYEQYF
length: 14; V: TRBV5-1; CDR3: CASSLSRADTEAFF
length: 17; V: TRBV5-1; CDR3: CASSLWASVRSSYEQYF
length: 15; V: TRBV6-5; CDR3: CASTQRVASNYGYTF
length: 14; V: TRBV19; CDR3: CASALRDKHNEQFF
length: 13; V: TRBV6-5; CDR3: CASSTRAGRAQHF
length: 15; V: TRBV6-6; CDR3: CASSHGQGAHQPQHF
length: 11; V: TRBV7-2; CDR3: CASSFSYEQYF
length: 15; V: TRBV6-5; CDR3: CASSRNRDLNTEAFF
length: 15; V: TRBV23-1; CDR3: CASTPYSGRNQPQHF
length: 15; V: TRBV30; CDR3: CALAPRTGLRGEQYF
length: 15; V: TRBV5-1; CDR3: CASSSRAGGGETQYF
length: 13; V: TRBV7-6; CDR3: CASSLAADQPQHF
length: 14; V: TRBV5-1; CDR3: CASSFPGSGNEQFF
length: 16; V: TRBV18; CDR3: CASSPVLAGGTGELFF
length: 18; V: TRBV18; CDR3: CASRPEDRVWGMNTEAFF
length: 21; V: TRBV5-1; CDR3: CASSLALRDRGRRSNNYGYTF
length: 14; V: TRBV5-1; CDR3: CASRPGTSSYEQYF
length: 16; V: TRBV4-1; CDR3: CASSPEGRQGNQPQHF